A selection of T cell receptor beta chains follows, all from one sample in a study of blood T cell repertoires in COVID-19. Method: immunoSEQ multiplex PCR; TCRdb's copy keeps in-frame clones and lacks some. The sample has about 220,000 clones, roughly nine tenths seen once. The sequenced material came from PBMCs or T cells enriched from blood (not recorded which). The receptor set was obtained from a woman aged 25 to 39 who had recovered from COVID-19. The CDR3 runs from the conserved cysteine through the conserved F or W. D genes are given only for firm matches.

d_call	v_call	j_call	cdr3_aa	cdr3_nt
TRBD2	TRBV19	TRBJ2-2	CASSPGLAGVTGELFF	TGTGCCAGTAGCCCCGGACTAGCGGGGGTGACCGGGGAGCTGTTTTTT
TRBD1	TRBV28	TRBJ1-2	CASRGDRGRLSYTF	TGTGCCAGCAGAGGTGACAGGGGGCGGTTGAGCTACACCTTC
.	TRBV6-5	TRBJ2-2	CASSTGEDTGELFF	TGTGCCAGCAGCACAGGGGAGGACACCGGGGAGCTGTTTTTT
.	TRBV19	TRBJ1-1	CASSIRSVTPNTEAFF	TGTGCCAGTAGTATACGATCGGTCACCCCGAACACTGAAGCTTTCTTT
TRBD1	TRBV2	TRBJ1-6	CASREGAVNSPLHF	TGTGCCAGCAGGGAGGGGGCGGTTAATTCACCCCTCCACTTT
TRBD2	TRBV9	TRBJ2-5	CASSVVLGSGGYQETQYF	TGTGCCAGCAGCGTAGTATTAGGTAGCGGGGGCTACCAAGAGACCCAGTACTTC
.	TRBV2	TRBJ1-5	CASSEWQFHSNQPQHF	TGTGCCAGCAGTGAGTGGCAGTTTCATAGCAATCAGCCCCAGCATTTT
.	TRBV9	TRBJ1-1	CASSTGGGKNTEAFF	TGTGCCAGCAGCACGGGGGGAGGTAAGAACACTGAAGCTTTCTTT
.	TRBV5-5	TRBJ2-3	CASSRDLQGGPRTDTQYF	TGTGCCAGCAGCCGTGATCTACAGGGGGGGCCACGCACAGATACGCAGTATTTT
TRBD1	TRBV6-6	TRBJ2-7	CASSRISNYRDRGYEQYF	TGTGCCAGCAGCCGAATTTCCAATTACCGGGACAGGGGCTACGAGCAGTACTTC